This TCR beta chain was identified in a study of cytomegalovirus exposure and HLA in healthy donors. The V gene's germline CDR1 is MNHNY and CDR2 SVGAGI (reference sequence). After removal of 7 bases from V and 2 bases from J, the junction contained 6 bases not matched to a gene. The CDR3 contains 14 residues. Notes on the study in general: It was shown in a later analysis that HLA-associated TCR beta chains were more clonally expanded than other, equally common chains.

As concerns this clone: Its antigen is still unknown.

The PCR made use of 60 Vbeta and 13 Jbeta primers. Method: immunoSEQ multiplex PCR; TCRdb's copy keeps in-frame clones and lacks some. Counted here are under 200,000 clones, about 84% occurring once; the ten biggest clones make up 11% to 15%. The sequencing input was PBMCs. The chain recombines TRBV6-6 with TRBJ2-7, with 9 bases matching TRBD2. This clonotype originated in a young woman in good health and CMV-seropositive. CDR3 nucleotide sequence: TGTGCCAGCACCCCTAGCGGGGACACCTACGAGCAGTACTTC. This sequence encodes CASTPSGDTYEQYF.